Listed here are 29 T cell receptor beta chains from one sample, sequenced in a study of neurological immune-mediated disorders (dated by TCRdb to about 2019). Libraries were made using 5' RACE. The data were produced on an Illumina HiSeq 2500. The public reads were reanalyzed by TCRdb: fastp trimming at Q25, MiXCR alignment, in-frame beta chains only. When rows share a CDR3 protein, they turn into one entry using the most common DNA and genes. For this sample the table gives tens of thousands of distinct CDR3 sequences, of which around 4% were detected only once. Clones ranked in the top ten supply around 27% of the sample. Specimen: CD4+ T cells from blood. These receptors were obtained from a woman aged 40 to 50 in good health.

This clonotype was detected many times. The chain uses TRBV6-5 and TRBJ2-1, with 12 bases that match TRBD1. The CDR3 runs to 16 residues. Germline CDR1 reads MNHEY; CDR2 reads SVGAGI. Losses at the gene ends were 2 bases for V and 8 bases for J; bases not matched to a gene: 7. CDR3 sequence: CASSYILGTGGYEQFF. CDR3 DNA: TGTGCCAGCAGTTACATTCTAGGGACAGGGGGCTATGAGCAGTTCTTC.

Ten or more counts support this clonotype. The genes are TRBV28 and TRBJ1-3; D is undetermined. The CDR3 covers 12 residues. Germline lookup yields CDR1 MDHEN and CDR2 SYDVKM. The CDR3, as DNA: TGTGCGACAAGCAACTCTGGAAACACCATATATTTT. Residues: CATSNSGNTIYF.

This clonotype was detected many times. This chain connects TRBV20-1 to TRBJ2-3, with a possible D match to TRBD1 (6 bases). CDR3 length: 13 amino acids. Per the germline V gene, CDR1 is DFQATT and CDR2 is SNEGSKA (reference sequence). V dropped 7 bases and J dropped 3 bases, with 14 bases sitting between them. The CDR3 DNA follows: TGCAGTGTAGATGCTAGGGGGACAGATACGCAGTATTTT. Amino acid sequence: CSVDARGTDTQYF.

This clonotype was counted many times. This chain uses TRBV3-1 with TRBJ1-3, with TRBD1 as a possible D gene (6 bases). Trimming cost V 5 bases and J 4 bases, with 12 bases left between them. The CDR3 covers 14 residues. CDR1 is LGHDT and CDR2 is YNNKEL in the germline V gene (reference sequence). The CDR3 spells CASSVGGGGNTIYF. The CDR3 region has the DNA TGTGCCAGCAGCGTTGGGGGGGGCGGAAACACCATATATTTT.

This clonotype was observed many times. The chain has TRBV5-1 and TRBJ1-5; D gene uncertain. CDR1 SGHRS and CDR2 YFSETQ come from the germline V gene. V lost 0 bases and J lost 4, with 14 bases in between. The CDR3 sequence is 16 residues long. This chain's CDR3 is CASSLVPGFQNQPQHF. CDR3 nucleotide sequence: TGCGCCAGCAGCTTGGTCCCGGGTTTTCAGAATCAGCCCCAGCATTTT.

This clonotype was recorded at least ten times. This chain connects TRBV10-3 to TRBJ2-7; no clear D. CDR3 length equals 14 residues. Germline V gene lookup returns CDR1 ENHRY and CDR2 SYGVKD. V gave up 0 bases and J gave up 1 base, with 7 bases separating them. The CDR3 here is CAISESGRSYEQYF. The CDR3 DNA follows: TGTGCCATCAGTGAGTCCGGCAGGTCCTACGAGCAGTACTTC.

This clonotype was recorded many times. V usage is TRBV3-1 and J usage is TRBJ2-2; 8 bases match TRBD1. The CDR3 consists of 13 residues. Unmatched junction bases numbered 4, after V lost 8 bases and J lost 5 bases. Per the germline V gene, CDR1 is LGHDT and CDR2 is YNNKEL (reference sequence). The chain's CDR3 is CASQGARTGELFF. CDR3 nucleotides: TGTGCCAGCCAGGGGGCGCGTACCGGGGAGCTGTTTTTT.

This clonotype was picked up many times. A much larger clonotype is one base distant, so this may be a read error. The chain is built from TRBV11-2 and TRBJ1-3; the D is unclear. Germline loops: CDR1 SGHAT, CDR2 FQNNGV. This CDR3 has 14 amino acids. CDR3 nucleotide sequence: TGTGTCAGCAGCTTAGGAAGGATCGGAAACACCATATATTTT. As protein: CVSSLGRIGNTIYF.

This clonotype was detected many times. The chain combines TRBV4-1 with TRBJ2-1; 9 nucleotides align to TRBD2. The V gene end was trimmed by 0 bases and the J gene end by 9 bases; junction bases not matched to a gene: 9. Germline V gene sequence: CDR1 MGHRA, CDR2 YSYEKL. This CDR3 has 16 amino acids. CDR3 protein: CASSQENSGSAGEQFF. DNA for the CDR3: TGCGCCAGCAGCCAAGAAAATAGCGGGAGCGCGGGTGAGCAGTTCTTC.

This clonotype showed up many times. The chain recombines TRBV20-1 with TRBJ2-3; TRBD2 aligns across 11 bases. The CDR3 sequence is 14 residues long. V gave up 4 bases and J gave up 5 bases; unmatched junction bases: 5. Germline V gene sequence: CDR1 DFQATT, CDR2 SNEGSKA (reference sequence). CDR3: CSAIAGGPKDTQYF. The CDR3 nucleotides read TGCAGTGCTATAGCGGGGGGGCCTAAAGATACGCAGTATTTT.

This clonotype has a handful of counts. CDR3 in amino acids: CASSPVTGWDREKLFF. The CDR3 nucleotides are TGTGCCAGCAGTCCTGTGACAGGGTGGGATAGAGAAAAACTGTTTTTT. The chain links TRBV28 to TRBJ1-4; the match to TRBD1 covers 7 bases. After removal of 5 bases from V and 8 bases from J, the junction contained 14 bases not matched to a gene. The CDR3 spans 16 residues. CDR1 and CDR2 (germline): MDHEN, SYDVKM. Full variable domain (missing parts from reference TRBV28 and TRBJ1-4): DVKVTQSSRYLVKRTGEKVFLECVQDMDHENMFWYRQDPGLGLRLIYFSYDVKMKEKGDIPEGYSVSREKKERFSLILESASTNQTSMYLCASSPVTGWDREKLFFGSGTQLSVL.

This clonotype was detected many times. The rearrangement joins TRBV10-3 to TRBJ2-1, with TRBD2 matching over 11 bases. The CDR3 spans 15 residues. Per the germline V gene, CDR1 is ENHRY and CDR2 is SYGVKD. V lost 6 bases to trimming and J lost 0 bases; unmatched junction nucleotides: 1. In DNA, the CDR3 is TGTGCCATCAGAACTAGCGGGGGCTCCTACAATGAGCAGTTCTTC. This translates into CAIRTSGGSYNEQFF.

This clonotype was observed many times. The V gene is TRBV20-1, the J gene TRBJ2-7; maybe TRBD1 (5 bases). Germline CDR1 DFQATT, CDR2 SNEGSKA (reference sequence). The CDR3 runs 12 residues. Trimming took 3 bases from V and 3 from J, leaving 9 bases between them. The CDR3 coding sequence is TGCAGTGCTAGTGACAGAGGCTACGAGCAGTACTTC. Residues: CSASDRGYEQYF.

This clonotype was detected many times. J is TRBJ2-3 and V is TRBV7-3; no definite D call. Trimming took 2 bases from V and 2 from J, leaving 8 bases between them. The CDR3 length is 14 residues. Germline V gene lookup returns CDR1 SGHTA and CDR2 FQGTGA. In nucleotides, the CDR3 is TGTGCCAGCAGCTTAGGGCTATTCACAGATACGCAGTATTTT. Its translation is CASSLGLFTDTQYF. The complete variable domain, with remaining parts taken from reference TRBV7-3 and TRBJ2-3, reads GAGVSQTPSNKVTEKGKYVELRCDPISGHTALYWYRQSLGQGPEFLIYFQGTGAADDSGLPNDRFFAVRPEGSVSTLKIQRTERGDSAVYLCASSLGLFTDTQYFGPGTRLTVL.

This clonotype has at least ten counts. The V call is TRBV7-6, the J call TRBJ2-1; D tentatively reads TRBD1 or TRBD2 (6 bases each). Trimming took 7 bases from V and 8 from J, leaving 21 bases between them. The CDR3 runs 15 residues. From germline, CDR1 is SGHVS and CDR2 FNYEAQ. CDR3 amino acids: CASKKTGALLDEQFF. Here the CDR3 DNA reads TGTGCCAGCAAAAAAACGGGGGCCCTCCTCGATGAGCAGTTCTTC.

This clonotype was found many times. V is TRBV5-1 and J is TRBJ1-4; no clear D. The length of the CDR3 is 13 residues. From germline, CDR1 is SGHRS and CDR2 YFSETQ. Between the trimmed V and J ends, which lost 0 bases and 6 bases, there was a span of 6 bases. In DNA form, the CDR3 reads TGCGCCAGCAGCTTGGGCGGAGATGAAAAACTGTTTTTT. Translating it yields CASSLGGDEKLFF.

Ten or more counts support this clonotype. J is TRBJ2-1 and V is TRBV20-1, with TRBD2 matching 9 bases. The germline V gene encodes CDR1 DFQATT and CDR2 SNEGSKA (reference sequence). J was trimmed by 6 bases and V by 6 bases; bases with no gene match: 12. The CDR3 is made up of 15 amino acids. CDR3 sequence reads: CSARAGGLSPNEQFF. CDR3 DNA sequence: TGCAGTGCGAGGGCGGGGGGGCTATCCCCCAATGAGCAGTTCTTC.

Ten or more counts support this clonotype. This sequence joins TRBV20-1 and TRBJ2-1; 9 nucleotides align to TRBD1. The V gene end was trimmed by 6 bases and the J gene end by 7 bases; junction bases not matched to a gene: 7. The CDR3 totals 13 residues. Germline V gene sequence: CDR1 DFQATT, CDR2 SNEGSKA (reference sequence). CDR3 bases: TGCAGTGCCAAATATGACAGGGGGAATGAGCAGTTCTTC. This sequence encodes CSAKYDRGNEQFF.

In this sample, this clonotype turned up many times. The J gene is TRBJ2-3, the V gene TRBV2, with 8 bases fitting TRBD2. The junction had 10 bases not matched to a gene; V was cut back by 6 bases and J by 2 bases. The CDR3 runs to 16 residues. Germline CDR1 and CDR2: SNHLY and FYNNEI. The CDR3 DNA reads as TGTGCCAGCAGGAGATTTACTAGCGGCCCCACAGATACGCAGTATTTT. It yields the protein CASRRFTSGPTDTQYF.

This clonotype occurred many times. V and J are TRBV20-1 and TRBJ1-2, with D possibly matching TRBD1 (5 bases). V lost 2 bases and J lost 4, with 11 bases in between. This CDR3 region has 13 residues. Germline V gene sequence: CDR1 DFQATT, CDR2 SNEGSKA (reference sequence). CDR3 in DNA: TGCAGTGCTAGAAGGGACTCGTCCTATGGCTACACCTTC. Protein: CSARRDSSYGYTF.

At least ten counts were recorded for this clonotype. V and J are TRBV2 and TRBJ2-1, with D maybe TRBD2 (5 bases). In germline, CDR1 is SNHLY, CDR2 FYNNEI. Trimming left V 9 bases short and J 10 bases short, with 10 bases between. This CDR3 spans 10 amino acids. The CDR3 sequence is CASRTFEQFF. DNA for the CDR3: TGTGCCAGTCGGACTTTCGAGCAGTTCTTC.

This clonotype came up many times. This chain links TRBV4-1 with TRBJ2-1; 9 bases map to TRBD1. The germline gives CDR1 MGHRA, CDR2 YSYEKL. This CDR3 is built from 18 residues. Trimming removed 3 bases from V and 7 bases from J; junction bases left unmatched: 16. In DNA, the CDR3 is TGCGCCAGCAGCCATCAGGACCTCATCGGGACAGGGCCAAATGAGCAGTTCTTC. Its protein is CASSHQDLIGTGPNEQFF.

This clonotype has at least ten counts. The chain has TRBV20-1 and TRBJ1-1; a possible D gene is TRBD1 (5 bases). V was trimmed by 8 bases and J by 2 bases, leaving 9 bases between them. Germline V gene data show CDR1 as DFQATT and CDR2 as SNEGSKA (reference sequence). This CDR3 has 11 residues. The CDR3 DNA reads as TGCAGTAAGACAGCAAACACTGAAGCTTTCTTT. Protein sequence: CSKTANTEAFF.

At least ten counts were recorded for this clonotype. This chain links TRBV9 with TRBJ1-3; maybe TRBD1 (6 bases). Trimming removed 0 bases at V and 2 bases at J, with 18 bases between. Germline CDR1 reads SGDLS; CDR2 reads YYNGEE. The CDR3 contains 18 residues. The CDR3 here is CASSVDVRAGTTGNTIYF. CDR3 bases: TGTGCCAGCAGCGTAGATGTAAGAGCCGGGACAACTGGAAACACCATATATTTT.

This clonotype was seen at least ten times. The chain combines TRBV18 with TRBJ2-7; D may match TRBD1 or TRBD2 (5 bases each). Germline CDR1 reads KGHSH; CDR2 reads LQKENI. The CDR3 consists of 14 residues. V lost 2 bases, J lost 7 bases, and 15 bases lay in between. The DNA of the CDR3 is TGTGCCAGCTCACCAACTAGTGGGGCTCCAGAGCAGTACTTC. Its protein product is CASSPTSGAPEQYF.

This clonotype was found many times. This chain connects TRBV18 to TRBJ2-7; D unresolved. The V end lost 3 bases, the J end lost 2 bases, and 14 bases lay between the germline ends. The CDR3 length is 15 residues. Germline V gene data show CDR1 as KGHSH and CDR2 as LQKENI. In DNA form, the CDR3 reads TGTGCCAGCTCACCGTCCGGGCCGCCGACCTACGAGCAGTACTTC. Its protein is CASSPSGPPTYEQYF. The whole variable domain, remainder taken from reference TRBV18 and TRBJ2-7, is NAGVMQNPRHLVRRRGQEARLRCSPMKGHSHVYWYRQLPEEGLKFMVYLQKENIIDESGMPKERFSAEFPKEGPSILRIQQVVRGDSAAYFCASSPSGPPTYEQYFGPGTRLTVT.

This clonotype was picked up many times. The rearrangement uses TRBV7-9 and TRBJ2-1; 9 positions match TRBD2. The CDR3 sequence is 17 residues long. V shed 5 bases and J 9 bases; nucleotides not matched to a gene: 17. Per germline, CDR1 SEHNR and CDR2 FQNEAQ (reference sequence). In nucleotides, the CDR3 is TGTGCCAGCAGCCCTTTTGGTGGGCTAGCGGGACCCAGTGAGCAGTTCTTC. Residues: CASSPFGGLAGPSEQFF. Full variable domain (remainder filled in from reference TRBV7-9 and TRBJ2-1): DTGVSQNPRHKITKRGQNVTFRCDPISEHNRLYWYRQTLGQGPEFLTYFQNEAQLEKSRLLSDRFSAERPKGSFSTLEIQRTEQGDSAMYLCASSPFGGLAGPSEQFFGPGTRLTVL.

This clonotype is labeled medium-sized. DNA of the CDR3: TGCGCCAGCAGCCCGCCGGGGTTTCACACCGGGGAGCTGTTTTTT. This encodes CASSPPGFHTGELFF. The genes are TRBV5-1 and TRBJ2-2; D possibly corresponds to TRBD2 (5 bases). V was pared by 4 bases and J by 3 bases, with 13 bases between. The CDR3 is 15 amino acids. Germline CDR1 and CDR2: SGHRS and YFSETQ.

The table lists this clonotype with many counts. The chain is built from TRBV14 and TRBJ2-7, with D possibly matching TRBD1 (5 bases). Germline V gene lookup returns CDR1 SGHDN and CDR2 FVKESK. Trimming shortened V by 5 bases and J by 9 bases, and 11 bases separated the two germline ends. This CDR3 has 11 residues. The CDR3 is CASSKVGVQYF. CDR3 coding DNA: TGTGCCAGCAGCAAAGTAGGGGTGCAGTACTTC.